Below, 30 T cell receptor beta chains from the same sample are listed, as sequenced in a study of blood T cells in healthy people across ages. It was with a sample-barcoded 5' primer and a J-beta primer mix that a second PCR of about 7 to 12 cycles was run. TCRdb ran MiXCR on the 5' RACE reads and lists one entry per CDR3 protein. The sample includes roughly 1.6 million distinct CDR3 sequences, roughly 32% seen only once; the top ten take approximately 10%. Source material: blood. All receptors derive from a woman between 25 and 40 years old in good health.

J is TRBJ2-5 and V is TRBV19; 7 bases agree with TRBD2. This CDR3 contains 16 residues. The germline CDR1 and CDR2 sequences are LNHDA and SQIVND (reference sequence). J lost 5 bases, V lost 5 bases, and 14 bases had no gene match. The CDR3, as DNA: TGTGCCAGTAGTGAATCCCGGGGGGTCCGGACGGAGACCCAGTACTTC. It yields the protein CASSESRGVRTETQYF.

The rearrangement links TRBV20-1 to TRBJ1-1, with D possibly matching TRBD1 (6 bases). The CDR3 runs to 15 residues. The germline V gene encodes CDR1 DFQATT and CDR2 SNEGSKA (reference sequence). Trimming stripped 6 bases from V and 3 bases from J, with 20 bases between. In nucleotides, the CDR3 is TGCAGTGCCTGGGACACATCGGGGAAGGACACTGAAGCTTTCTTT. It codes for CSAWDTSGKDTEAFF.

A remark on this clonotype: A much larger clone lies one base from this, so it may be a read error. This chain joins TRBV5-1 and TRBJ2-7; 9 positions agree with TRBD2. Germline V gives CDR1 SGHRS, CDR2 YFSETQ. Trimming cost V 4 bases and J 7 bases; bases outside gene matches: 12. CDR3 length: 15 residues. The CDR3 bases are TGCGCCAGCAGCCTAGCGACGCTAGCGGGATATGAGCAGTACTTC. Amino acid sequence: CASSLATLAGYEQYF. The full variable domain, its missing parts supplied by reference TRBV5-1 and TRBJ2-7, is KAGVTQTPRYLIKTRGQQVTLSCSPISGHRSVSWYQQTPGQGLQFLFEYFSETQRNKGNFPGRFSGRQFSNSRSEMNVSTLELGDSALYLCASSLATLAGYEQYFGPGTRLTVT.

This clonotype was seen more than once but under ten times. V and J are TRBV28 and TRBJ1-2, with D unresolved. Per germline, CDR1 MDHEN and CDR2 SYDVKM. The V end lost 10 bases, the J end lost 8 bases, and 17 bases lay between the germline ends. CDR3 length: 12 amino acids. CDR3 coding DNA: TGTGCCACCCGGGCTAAAGGAGGGGGCTACACCTTC. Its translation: CATRAKGGGYTF.

Here the CDR3 DNA reads TGTGCCAGCAGCTCCAGGACGGCAGCCTACGAGCAGTACTTC. Encoded protein: CASSSRTAAYEQYF. The J gene is TRBJ2-7, the V gene TRBV11-1, with unresolved D. The V end lost 4 bases, the J end lost 2 bases, and 12 bases lay between the germline ends. The CDR3 is 14 amino acids. Per germline, CDR1 SGHAT and CDR2 FQDESV (reference sequence).

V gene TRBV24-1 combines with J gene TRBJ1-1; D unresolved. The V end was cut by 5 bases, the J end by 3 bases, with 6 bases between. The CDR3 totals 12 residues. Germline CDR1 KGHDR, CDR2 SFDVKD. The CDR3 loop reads CATSGWDTEAFF. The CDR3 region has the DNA TGTGCCACCAGTGGGTGGGACACTGAAGCTTTCTTT.

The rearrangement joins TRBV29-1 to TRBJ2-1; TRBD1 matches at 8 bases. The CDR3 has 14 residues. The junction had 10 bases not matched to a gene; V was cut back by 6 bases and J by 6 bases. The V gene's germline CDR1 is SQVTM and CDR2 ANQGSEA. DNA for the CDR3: TGCAGCGTAACTGGACAGGGCTTAGGCAATGAGCAGTTCTTC. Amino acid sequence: CSVTGQGLGNEQFF.

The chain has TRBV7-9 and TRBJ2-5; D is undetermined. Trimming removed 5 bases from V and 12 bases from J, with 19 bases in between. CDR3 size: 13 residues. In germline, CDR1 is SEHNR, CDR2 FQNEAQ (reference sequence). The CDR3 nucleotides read TGTGCCAGCAGCCCGTTGAAATCAGTCGAGGAGTACTTC. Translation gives CASSPLKSVEEYF.

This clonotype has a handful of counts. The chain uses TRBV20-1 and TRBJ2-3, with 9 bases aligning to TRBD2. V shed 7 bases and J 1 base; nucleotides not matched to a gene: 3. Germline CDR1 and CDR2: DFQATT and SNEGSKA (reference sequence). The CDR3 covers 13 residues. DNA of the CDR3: TGCAGTGTTCGGACTAGCGGCACAGATACGCAGTATTTT. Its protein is CSVRTSGTDTQYF.

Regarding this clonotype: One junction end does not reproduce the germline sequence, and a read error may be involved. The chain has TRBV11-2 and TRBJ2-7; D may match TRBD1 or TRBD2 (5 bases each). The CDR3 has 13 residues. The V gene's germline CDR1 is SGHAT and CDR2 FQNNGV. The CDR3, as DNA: TGTACCAGCAGCTTCGGGACCTCCTACGAGCAGTACTTC. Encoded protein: CTSSFGTSYEQYF.

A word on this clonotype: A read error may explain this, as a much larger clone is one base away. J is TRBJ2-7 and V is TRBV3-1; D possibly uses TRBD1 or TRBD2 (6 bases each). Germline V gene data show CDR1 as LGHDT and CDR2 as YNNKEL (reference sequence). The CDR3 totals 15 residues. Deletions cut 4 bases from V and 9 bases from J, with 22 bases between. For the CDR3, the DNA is TGTGCCAGCAGCCCGACCGGGGGCCCCGCGACGAGGCAGTACTTC. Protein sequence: CASSPTGGPATRQYF.

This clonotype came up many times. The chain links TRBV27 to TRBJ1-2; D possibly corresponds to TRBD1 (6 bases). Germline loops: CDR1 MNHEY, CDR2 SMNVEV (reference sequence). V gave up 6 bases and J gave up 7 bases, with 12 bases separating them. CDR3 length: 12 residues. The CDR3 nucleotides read TGTGCCAGCAGCTCCGGGGGCCGTGGCTACACCTTC. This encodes CASSSGGRGYTF.

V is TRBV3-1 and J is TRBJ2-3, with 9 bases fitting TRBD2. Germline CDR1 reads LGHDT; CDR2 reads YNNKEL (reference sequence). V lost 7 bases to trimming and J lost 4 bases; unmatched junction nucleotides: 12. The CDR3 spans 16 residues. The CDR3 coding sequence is TGTGCCAGCACTCTAGAGGTAGCGGGGGCCGCAGATACGCAGTATTTT. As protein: CASTLEVAGAADTQYF.

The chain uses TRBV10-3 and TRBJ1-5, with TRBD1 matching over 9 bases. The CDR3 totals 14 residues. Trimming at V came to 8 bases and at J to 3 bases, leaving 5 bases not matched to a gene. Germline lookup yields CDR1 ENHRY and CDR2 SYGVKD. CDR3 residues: CAIRGTGSNQPQHF. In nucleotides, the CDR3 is TGTGCCATCCGGGGGACAGGGTCCAATCAGCCCCAGCATTTT.

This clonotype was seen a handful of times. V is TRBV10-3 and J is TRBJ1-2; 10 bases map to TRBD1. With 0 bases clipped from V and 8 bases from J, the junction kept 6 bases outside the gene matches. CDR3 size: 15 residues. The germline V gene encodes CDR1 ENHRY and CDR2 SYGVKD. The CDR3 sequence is CAISESGGTGEGYTF. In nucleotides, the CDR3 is TGTGCCATCAGTGAGTCCGGGGGGACAGGGGAAGGCTACACCTTC.

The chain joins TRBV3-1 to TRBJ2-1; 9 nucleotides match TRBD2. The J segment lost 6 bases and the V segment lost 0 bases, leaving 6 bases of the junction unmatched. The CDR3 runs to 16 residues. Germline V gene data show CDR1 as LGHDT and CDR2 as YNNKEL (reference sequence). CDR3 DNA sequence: TGTGCCAGCAGCCAAGACAAGGCGGGAGGGATCAATGAGCAGTTCTTC. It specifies CASSQDKAGGINEQFF.

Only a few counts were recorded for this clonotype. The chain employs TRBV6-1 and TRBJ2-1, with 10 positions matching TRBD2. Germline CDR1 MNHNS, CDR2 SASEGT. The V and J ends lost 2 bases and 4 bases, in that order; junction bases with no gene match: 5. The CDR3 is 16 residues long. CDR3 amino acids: CASSETGTSVYNEQFF. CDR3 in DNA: TGTGCCAGCAGTGAAACCGGGACTAGCGTTTACAATGAGCAGTTCTTC.

For the CDR3, the DNA is TGCAGTGCTAGAGCATCGGGGGGGCGAGAGACCCAGTACTTC. Protein sequence: CSARASGGRETQYF. V and J are TRBV20-1 and TRBJ2-5; 8 bases are a match to TRBD2. CDR1 is DFQATT and CDR2 is SNEGSKA in the germline V gene (reference sequence). J gave up 4 bases and V 1 base, and 5 bases lay outside the gene matches. This CDR3 is 14 amino acids long.

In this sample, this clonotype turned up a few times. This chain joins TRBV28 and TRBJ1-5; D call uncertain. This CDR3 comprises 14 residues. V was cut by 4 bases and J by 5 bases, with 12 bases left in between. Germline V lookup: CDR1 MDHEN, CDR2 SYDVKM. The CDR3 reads CASSSGTVDQPQHF. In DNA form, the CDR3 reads TGTGCCAGCAGTTCGGGCACGGTTGATCAGCCCCAGCATTTT. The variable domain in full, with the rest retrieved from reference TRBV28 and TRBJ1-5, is DVKVTQSSRYLVKRTGEKVFLECVQDMDHENMFWYRQDPGLGLRLIYFSYDVKMKEKGDIPEGYSVSREKKERFSLILESASTNQTSMYLCASSSGTVDQPQHFGDGTRLSIL.

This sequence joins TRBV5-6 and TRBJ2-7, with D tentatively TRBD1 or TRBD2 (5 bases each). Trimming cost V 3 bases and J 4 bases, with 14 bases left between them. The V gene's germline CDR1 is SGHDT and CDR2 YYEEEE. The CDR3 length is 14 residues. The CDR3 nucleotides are TGTGCCAGCAGCTCGACGACGGGGCGGTACGAGCAGTACTTC. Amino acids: CASSSTTGRYEQYF. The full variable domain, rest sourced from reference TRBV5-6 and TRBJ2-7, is DAGVTQSPTHLIKTRGQQVTLRCSPKSGHDTVSWYQQALGQGPQFIFQYYEEEERQRGNFPDRFSGHQFPNYSSELNVNALLLGDSALYLCASSSTTGRYEQYFGPGTRLTVT.

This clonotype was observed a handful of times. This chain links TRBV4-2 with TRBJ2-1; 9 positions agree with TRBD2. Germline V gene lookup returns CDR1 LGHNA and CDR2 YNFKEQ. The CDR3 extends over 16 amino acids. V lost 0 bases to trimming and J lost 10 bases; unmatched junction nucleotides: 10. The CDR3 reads CASSQDLGGGAGEQFF. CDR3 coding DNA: TGTGCCAGCAGCCAAGATCTTGGCGGGGGGGCAGGGGAGCAGTTCTTC.

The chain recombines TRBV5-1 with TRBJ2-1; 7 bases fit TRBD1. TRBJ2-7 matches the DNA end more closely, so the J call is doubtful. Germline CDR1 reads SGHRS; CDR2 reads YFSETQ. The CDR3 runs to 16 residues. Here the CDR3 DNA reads TGCGCCAGCAGCTTGGCCTCGGGGACAGTTGGCGCCGAGCAGTACTTC. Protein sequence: CASSLASGTVGAEQYF.

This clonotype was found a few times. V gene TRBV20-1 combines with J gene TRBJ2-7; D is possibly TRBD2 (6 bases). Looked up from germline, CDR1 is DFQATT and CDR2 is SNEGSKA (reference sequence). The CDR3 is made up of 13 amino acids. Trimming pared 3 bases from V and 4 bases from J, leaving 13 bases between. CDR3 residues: CSASSLGGYEQYF. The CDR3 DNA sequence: TGCAGTGCTAGTTCCCTTGGGGGGTACGAGCAGTACTTC.

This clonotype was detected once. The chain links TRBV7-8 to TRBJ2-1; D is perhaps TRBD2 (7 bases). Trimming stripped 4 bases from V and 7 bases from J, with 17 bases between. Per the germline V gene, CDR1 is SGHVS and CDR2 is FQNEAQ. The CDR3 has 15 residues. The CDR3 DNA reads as TGTGCCAGCAGCTCGGGGACAAACGGGGGGAATGAGCAGTTCTTC. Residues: CASSSGTNGGNEQFF. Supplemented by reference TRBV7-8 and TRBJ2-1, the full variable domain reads GAGVSQSPRYKVAKRGQDVALRCDPISGHVSLFWYQQALGQGPEFLTYFQNEAQLDKSGLPSDRFFAERPEGSVSTLKIQRTQQEDSAVYLCASSSGTNGGNEQFFGPGTRLTVL.

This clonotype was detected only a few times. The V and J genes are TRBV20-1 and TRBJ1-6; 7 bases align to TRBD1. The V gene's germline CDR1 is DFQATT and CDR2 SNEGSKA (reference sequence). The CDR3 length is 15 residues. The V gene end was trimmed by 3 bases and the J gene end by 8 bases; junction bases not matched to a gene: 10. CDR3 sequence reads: CSARKENQGDSPLHF. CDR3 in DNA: TGCAGTGCTAGGAAGGAAAACCAGGGGGATTCACCCCTCCACTTT.

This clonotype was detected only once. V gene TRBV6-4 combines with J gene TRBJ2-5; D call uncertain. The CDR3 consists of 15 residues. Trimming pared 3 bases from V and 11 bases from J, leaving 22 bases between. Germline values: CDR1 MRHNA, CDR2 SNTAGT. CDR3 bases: TGTGCCAGCAGTGAAGAAGGTGATTCCTACAATGAGCAGTACTTC. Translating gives CASSEEGDSYNEQYF.

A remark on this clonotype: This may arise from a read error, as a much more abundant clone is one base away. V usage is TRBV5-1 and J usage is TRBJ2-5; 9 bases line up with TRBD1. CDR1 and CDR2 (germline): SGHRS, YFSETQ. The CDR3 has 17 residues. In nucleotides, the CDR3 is TGCGCCAGCAGCCAAGGACAGGGGACCAGAGTCCAAGAGACCCAGGACTTC. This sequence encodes CASSQGQGTRVQETQDF.

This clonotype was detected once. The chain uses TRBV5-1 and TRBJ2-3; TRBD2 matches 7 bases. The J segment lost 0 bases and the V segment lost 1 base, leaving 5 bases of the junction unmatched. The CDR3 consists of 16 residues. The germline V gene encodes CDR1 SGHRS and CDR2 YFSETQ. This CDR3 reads CASSLSAGSSTDTQYF. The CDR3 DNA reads TGCGCCAGCAGCTTGTCAGCGGGGTCTAGCACAGATACGCAGTATTTT.

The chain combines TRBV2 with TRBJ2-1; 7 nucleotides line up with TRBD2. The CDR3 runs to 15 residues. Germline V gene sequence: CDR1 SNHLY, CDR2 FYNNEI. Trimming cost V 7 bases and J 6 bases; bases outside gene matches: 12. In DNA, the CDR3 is TGTGCCAGCAACAATGACCCGGCGGGAGCCAATGAGCAGTTCTTC. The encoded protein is CASNNDPAGANEQFF.

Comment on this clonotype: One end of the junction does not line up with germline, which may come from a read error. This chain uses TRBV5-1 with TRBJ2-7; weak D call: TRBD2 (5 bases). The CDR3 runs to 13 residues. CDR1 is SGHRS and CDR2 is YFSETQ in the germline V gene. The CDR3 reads CASGLYRSGEQYF. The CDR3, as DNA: TGCGCCAGCGGCTTGTACCGATCGGGGGAGCAGTACTTC. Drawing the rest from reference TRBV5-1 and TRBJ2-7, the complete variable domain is KAGVTQTPRYLIKTRGQQVTLSCSPISGHRSVSWYQQTPGQGLQFLFEYFSETQRNKGNFPGRFSGRQFSNSRSEMNVSTLELGDSALYLCASGLYRSGEQYFGPGTRLTVT.